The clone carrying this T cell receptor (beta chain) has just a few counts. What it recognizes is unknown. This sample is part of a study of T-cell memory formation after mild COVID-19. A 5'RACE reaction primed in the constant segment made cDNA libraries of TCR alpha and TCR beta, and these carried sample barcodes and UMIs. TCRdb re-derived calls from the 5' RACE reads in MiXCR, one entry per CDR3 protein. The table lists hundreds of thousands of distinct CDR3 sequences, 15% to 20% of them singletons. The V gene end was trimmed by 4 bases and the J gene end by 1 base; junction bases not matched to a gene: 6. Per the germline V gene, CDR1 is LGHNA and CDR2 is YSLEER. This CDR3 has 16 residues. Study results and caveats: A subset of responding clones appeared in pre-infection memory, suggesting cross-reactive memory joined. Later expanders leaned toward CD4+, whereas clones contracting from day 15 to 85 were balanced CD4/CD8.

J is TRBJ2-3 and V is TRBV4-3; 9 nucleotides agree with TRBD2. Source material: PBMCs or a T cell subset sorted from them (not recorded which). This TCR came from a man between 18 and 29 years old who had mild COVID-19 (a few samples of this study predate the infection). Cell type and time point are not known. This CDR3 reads CASSPRRTSGTDTQYF. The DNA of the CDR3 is TGCGCCAGCAGCCCGCGCCGGACTAGCGGCACAGATACGCAGTATTTT.